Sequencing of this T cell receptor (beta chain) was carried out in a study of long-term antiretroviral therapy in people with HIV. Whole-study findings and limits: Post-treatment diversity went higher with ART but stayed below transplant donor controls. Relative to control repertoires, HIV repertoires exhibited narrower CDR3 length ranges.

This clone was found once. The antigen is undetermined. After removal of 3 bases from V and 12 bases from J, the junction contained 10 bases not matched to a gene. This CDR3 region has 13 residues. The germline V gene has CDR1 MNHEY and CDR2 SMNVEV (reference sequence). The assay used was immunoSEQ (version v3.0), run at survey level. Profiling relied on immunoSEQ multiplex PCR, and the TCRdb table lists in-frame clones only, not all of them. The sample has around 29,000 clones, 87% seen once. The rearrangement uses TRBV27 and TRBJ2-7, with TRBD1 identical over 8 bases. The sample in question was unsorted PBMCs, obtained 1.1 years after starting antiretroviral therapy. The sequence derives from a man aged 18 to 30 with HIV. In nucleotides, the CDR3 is TGTGCCAGCAGTTTCGACAGGACAGGGAAAATGTACTTC. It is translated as CASSFDRTGKMYF.